The 20 T cell receptor beta chains presented below share a single source sample, sequenced in a study of cytomegalovirus exposure and HLA in healthy donors. Libraries were prepared by immunoSEQ multiplex PCR; TCRdb keeps only in-frame clonotypes and omits some of them. Seen here are roughly 150,000 clones, roughly nine tenths observed once, and the top ten hold 0.69%. Sequenced material: PBMCs. The receptors were gathered from a man between 18 and 35 years old in good health and CMV-seronegative.

The CDR3 here is CASSPWTSGESTSTDTQYF. The CDR3 DNA is TGCGCCAGCAGCCCGTGGACTAGCGGCGAATCAACTAGCACAGATACGCAGTATTTT. The J gene is TRBJ2-3, the V gene TRBV4-3; 10 bases map to TRBD2. Trimming at V came to 4 bases and at J to 0 bases, leaving 13 bases not matched to a gene. The CDR3 spans 19 residues. Germline V lookup: CDR1 LGHNA, CDR2 YSLEER.

J is TRBJ2-7 and V is TRBV7-3, with 7 bases fitting TRBD2. J was trimmed by 0 bases and V by 0 bases; bases with no gene match: 11. This CDR3 has 18 residues. Per germline, CDR1 SGHTA and CDR2 FQGTGA. For the CDR3, the DNA is TGTGCCAGCAGCTTAACAGCCCACCGGCGGGGGAGCTCCTACGAGCAGTACTTC. This encodes CASSLTAHRRGSSYEQYF.

The V call is TRBV29-1, the J call TRBJ2-2; TRBD1 agrees at 7 bases. Trimming removed 3 bases from V and 5 bases from J; junction bases left unmatched: 3. This CDR3 spans 13 amino acids. The germline gives CDR1 SQVTM, CDR2 ANQGSEA. In DNA, the CDR3 is TGCAGCGTTGAGCTGGACAGGACCGGGGAGCTGTTTTTT. This sequence encodes CSVELDRTGELFF.

This chain joins TRBV2 and TRBJ2-1, with D maybe TRBD2 (6 bases). Trimming left V 5 bases short and J 3 bases short, with 8 bases between. CDR1 SNHLY and CDR2 FYNNEI come from the germline V gene. The CDR3 loop spans 13 amino acids. The CDR3 sequence is CASSLDYYNEQFF. As DNA, the CDR3 is TGTGCCAGCAGTTTGGACTACTACAATGAGCAGTTCTTC.

This chain connects TRBV9 to TRBJ2-2, with no clear D. Trimming took 0 bases from V and 7 from J, leaving 10 bases between them. There are 14 residues in the CDR3. Germline values: CDR1 SGDLS, CDR2 YYNGEE. CDR3 sequence reads: CASSVDGRGGELFF. The CDR3 nucleotides are TGTGCCAGCAGCGTAGACGGTCGTGGCGGGGAGCTGTTTTTT. The whole variable domain, filled in from reference TRBV9 and TRBJ2-2, reads DSGVTQTPKHLITATGQRVTLRCSPRSGDLSVYWYQQSLDQGLQFLIQYYNGEERAKGNILERFSAQQFPDLHSELNLSSLELGDSALYFCASSVDGRGGELFFGEGSRLTVL.

The chain uses TRBV12-5 and TRBJ2-2; 8 nucleotides align to TRBD1. V was clipped by 5 bases and J by 7 bases; unmatched bases: 12. Germline assignment: CDR1 LGHNT and CDR2 FRNRAP. The CDR3 has 16 residues. The CDR3 region has the DNA TGTGCTAGTGGTGAGGACAGGGATCGAGTAGGCGGGGAGCTGTTTTTT. It yields the protein CASGEDRDRVGGELFF. The full variable domain, its missing parts supplied by reference TRBV12-5 and TRBJ2-2, is DARVTQTPRHKVTEMGQEVTMRCQPILGHNTVFWYRQTMMQGLELLAYFRNRAPLDDSGMPKDRFSAEMPDATLATLKIQPSEPRDSAVYFCASGEDRDRVGGELFFGEGSRLTVL.

V is TRBV28 and J is TRBJ2-7; 10 bases map to TRBD1. The germline V gene has CDR1 MDHEN and CDR2 SYDVKM. The trim removed 4 bases at V and 2 bases at J, leaving 5 bases unmatched. The CDR3 runs 15 residues. In nucleotides, the CDR3 is TGTGCCAGCAGTTCCCTGGACAGGGGGGCCTACGAGCAGTACGTC. Encoded protein: CASSSLDRGAYEQYV.

The J gene is TRBJ2-3, the V gene TRBV10-1, with 8 bases fitting TRBD2. Germline V gene data show CDR1 as WNHNN and CDR2 as SYGVQD (reference sequence). V was clipped by 4 bases and J by 0 bases; unmatched bases: 6. This CDR3 spans 16 amino acids. The CDR3: CASSGGRGGSTDTQYF. CDR3 nucleotide sequence: TGCGCCAGCAGTGGAGGACGGGGGGGCAGCACAGATACGCAGTATTTT.

The chain links TRBV18 to TRBJ1-2; TRBD1 is a possible D gene (5 bases). Germline V CDR1 and CDR2: KGHSH, LQKENI. This CDR3 region has 14 residues. Between the trimmed V and J ends, which lost 4 bases and 7 bases, there was a span of 16 bases. CDR3 protein: CASSLTQGSGGYTF. DNA of the CDR3: TGTGCCAGCTCACTGACCCAGGGTTCGGGTGGCTACACCTTC. Drawing the rest from reference TRBV18 and TRBJ1-2, the complete variable domain is NAGVMQNPRHLVRRRGQEARLRCSPMKGHSHVYWYRQLPEEGLKFMVYLQKENIIDESGMPKERFSAEFPKEGPSILRIQQVVRGDSAAYFCASSLTQGSGGYTFGSGTRLTVV.

This clone was seen a few times. The chain has TRBV2 and TRBJ2-4, with TRBD1 matching 10 bases. CDR1 and CDR2 (germline): SNHLY, FYNNEI. Losses at the gene ends were 6 bases for V and 0 bases for J; bases not matched to a gene: 5. The CDR3 runs to 16 residues. Here the CDR3 DNA reads TGTGCCAGCAGGGACAGGGGGGCCGTAGCCAAAAACATTCAGTACTTC. It yields the protein CASRDRGAVAKNIQYF.

This chain connects TRBV9 to TRBJ1-3; no reliable D call. V was clipped by 0 bases and J by 4 bases, with 8 bases between them. This CDR3 is 14 amino acids long. Germline V gene lookup returns CDR1 SGDLS and CDR2 YYNGEE. CDR3 DNA sequence: TGTGCCAGCAGCGTAGGAGGTACAGGAAACACCATATATTTT. It specifies CASSVGGTGNTIYF.

CDR3 protein: CASSQDVGTVSYNEQFF. As DNA, the CDR3 is TGCGCCAGCAGCCAAGATGTGGGGACAGTCTCCTACAATGAGCAGTTCTTC. The V gene is TRBV4-3, the J gene TRBJ2-1; the match to TRBD1 covers 7 bases. After removal of 0 bases from V and 0 bases from J, the junction contained 5 bases not matched to a gene. Germline loops: CDR1 LGHNA, CDR2 YSLEER. The CDR3 is 17 amino acids.

The V and J genes are TRBV29-1 and TRBJ2-7, with 7 bases identical to TRBD1. CDR1 and CDR2 from the germline V gene are SQVTM and ANQGSEA. V shed 6 bases, J shed 0 bases, and the junction held 11 bases outside the gene matches. CDR3 length equals 15 residues. The DNA for the CDR3 is TGCAGCGTGGAAACGACAGGGATAAGCTCCTACGAGCAGTACTTC. Translated: CSVETTGISSYEQYF.

In DNA, the CDR3 is TGTGCCACCAGCAGAGGACAGGGAAGCTCTGGAAACACCATATATTTT. It is translated as CATSRGQGSSGNTIYF. The V and J genes are TRBV15 and TRBJ1-3, with TRBD1 identical over 7 bases. The germline CDR1 and CDR2 sequences are LNHNV and YYDKDF (reference sequence). The V gene end was trimmed by 1 base and the J gene end by 0 bases; junction bases not matched to a gene: 3. The CDR3 spans 16 residues.

CDR3 in DNA: TGTGCCACCTGGACAGGCTTTGGGAACACTGAAGCTTTCTTT. Translating gives CATWTGFGNTEAFF. The gene calls are TRBV19 and TRBJ1-1; 7 bases fit TRBD1. The CDR3 length is 14 residues. Trimming removed 10 bases from V and 1 base from J; junction bases left unmatched: 9. The germline V gene encodes CDR1 LNHDA and CDR2 SQIVND (reference sequence).

The J gene is TRBJ2-4, the V gene TRBV15; D gene unclear. Trimming removed 1 base at V and 8 bases at J, with 6 bases between. The germline gives CDR1 LNHNV, CDR2 YYDKDF (reference sequence). The CDR3 sequence is 12 residues long. The CDR3 loop reads CATSRATDIQYF. DNA for the CDR3: TGTGCCACCAGCAGAGCCACAGACATTCAGTACTTC.

The chain couples TRBV6-5 to TRBJ1-4, with 8 bases aligning to TRBD1. The V gene's germline CDR1 is MNHEY and CDR2 SVGAGI. With 6 bases clipped from V and 7 bases from J, the junction kept 4 bases outside the gene matches. The CDR3 consists of 13 residues. The CDR3 sequence is CASRPGTGEKLFF. The DNA for the CDR3 is TGTGCCAGCAGGCCCGGGACAGGTGAAAAACTGTTTTTT.

The CDR3 region has the DNA TGTGCCAGCTCACGACAAGGACTAAATGAGCAGTTCTTC. This gives the protein CASSRQGLNEQFF. The chain carries TRBV18 and TRBJ2-1; TRBD2 is a possible D gene (6 bases). The CDR3 is 13 residues long. Germline V gives CDR1 KGHSH, CDR2 LQKENI. Trimming stripped 4 bases from V and 7 bases from J, with 11 bases between.

This clone has just a few counts. The genes are TRBV5-1 and TRBJ1-2; no definite D call. Germline CDR1 and CDR2: SGHRS and YFSETQ. Trimming left V 1 base short and J 0 bases short, with 4 bases between. The CDR3 totals 13 residues. CDR3 DNA sequence: TGCGCCAGCAGCTTGCCCGCTAACTATGGCTACACCTTC. Its protein product is CASSLPANYGYTF.

The V gene is TRBV6-6, the J gene TRBJ2-7; TRBD2 might be the D (5 bases). V lost 4 bases, J lost 0 bases, and 13 bases lay in between. Germline CDR1 is MNHNY and CDR2 is SVGAGI (reference sequence). The CDR3 sequence is 15 residues long. The CDR3 nucleotides read TGTGCCAGCAGTTCCCCCGGGGTGGGCTCCTACGAGCAGTACGTC. This translates into CASSSPGVGSYEQYV.